The present TCR beta chain was sequenced within a study of patients and donors after allogeneic stem cell transplantation (TCRdb year 2020). Based on the germline V gene, the CDR1 and CDR2 sequences are LGHNT and FRNRAP. V is shortened by 1 base, J by 2 bases, and the region joining them spans 2 bases. Its CDR3 holds 12 amino acids, cysteine through phenylalanine. Here the CDR3 DNA is all that survives: 36 bases in frame from base 1. The library relied on RT-PCR. TCRdb records NextSeq 550 as the sequencer. TCRdb ran its own pipeline on the public reads, namely fastp trimming at Q25 and MiXCR clone calling, and kept in-frame beta chains. Identical CDR3 proteins give one entry, which carries the most common genes and DNA. Within this sample are 400,000 to 500,000 distinct CDR3 sequences, with more than 15% of them counted one time only. The top ten clonotypes cover around 7.9% of the sample. This clonotype occurred a few times. The target of this receptor is not known. One base away there is no much larger clone; base qualities are not given.

This chain joins TRBV12-5 to TRBJ1-1; too little of a D gene remains to name it. The sequenced material came from blood, either unsorted or a sorted T cell fraction (not recorded which). This receptor was taken from a human donor who was either an allogeneic HSCT recipient or a stem cell or donor lymphocyte infusion donor (not recorded which). It is not recorded whose cells these are; they may come from a transplant donor. The DNA sequence follows: TGTGCTAGTGGTTTGGGCAACACTGAAGCTTTCTTT. Its product reads: CASGLGNTEAFF. The variable domain in full, with residues beyond the CDR3 obtained from the reference TRBV12-5 and TRBJ1-1 genes, is DARVTQTPRHKVTEMGQEVTMRCQPILGHNTVFWYRQTMMQGLELLAYFRNRAPLDDSGMPKDRFSAEMPDATLATLKIQPSEPRDSAVYFCASGLGNTEAFFGQGTRLTVV.